The 30 T cell receptor beta chains below were found in one sample sequenced in a study of blood T cell repertoires in COVID-19 (TCRdb year 2020). To prepare the library, the immunoSEQ multiplex PCR assay was applied. Sourced from immuneACCESS, this table was stored by TCRdb with only in-frame sequences that have V and J called. A share of the clones is absent; for the studies checked, an unresolved V gene accounts for under half, and the remainder has no known explanation. The sample data list some 240,000 clones, and approximately 81% of these were observed just once. The ten most abundant clones make up less than 8.5% of the sample. Sequences were obtained from PBMCs or T cells enriched from blood (not recorded which). Every receptor here comes from a woman aged 50 to 65 who had been exposed to COVID-19.

V is TRBV27 and J is TRBJ2-7; D is possibly TRBD2 (5 bases). The CDR3 runs to 16 residues. The germline CDR1 and CDR2 sequences are MNHEY and SMNVEV (reference sequence). Trimming took off 5 bases at V and 0 bases at J, with 17 bases between the two ends. The CDR3 loop is CASSTDFQRVSYEQYF. CDR3 coding DNA: TGTGCCAGCAGTACGGACTTCCAGAGGGTCTCCTACGAGCAGTACTTC.

The chain combines TRBV24-1 with TRBJ2-2, with 10 bases identical to TRBD1. Per germline, CDR1 KGHDR and CDR2 SFDVKD. This CDR3 comprises 14 residues. V was clipped by 9 bases and J by 7 bases; unmatched bases: 7. The CDR3 loop is CATAGQGGIGELFF. DNA of the CDR3: TGTGCCACCGCAGGACAGGGGGGAATCGGGGAGCTGTTTTTT.

CDR3 residues: CASSQEQGFNIQYF. CDR3 nucleotides: TGTGCCAGCAGCCAAGAGCAGGGCTTCAACATTCAGTACTTC. V gene TRBV4-2 combines with J gene TRBJ2-4, with D maybe TRBD1 (5 bases). Germline V gene lookup returns CDR1 LGHNA and CDR2 YNFKEQ. This CDR3 contains 14 residues. Trimming removed 0 bases at V and 7 bases at J, with 10 bases between.

The chain recombines TRBV12-3 or TRBV12-4 with TRBJ2-1; D gene ambiguous. This CDR3 is built from 13 residues. V was trimmed by 6 bases and J by 8 bases, leaving 14 bases between them. CDR3 bases: TGTGCCAGCAGCCCTTCTAGGAGCGATGAGCAGTTCTTC. This translates into CASSPSRSDEQFF.

The J gene is TRBJ1-6, the V gene TRBV10-2; no reliable D call. The germline CDR1 and CDR2 sequences are WSHSY and SAAADI. Trimming cost V 3 bases and J 8 bases, with 8 bases left between them. This CDR3 spans 13 amino acids. CDR3 loop: CASSDSGDSPLHF. The DNA of the CDR3 is TGCGCCAGCAGTGACTCCGGGGATTCACCCCTCCACTTT.

A few counts support this clone. The rearrangement joins TRBV5-1 to TRBJ1-1; D might be TRBD1 (5 bases). The CDR3 totals 14 residues. Germline V gives CDR1 SGHRS, CDR2 YFSETQ. Trimming removed 0 bases from V and 1 base from J, with 7 bases in between. This CDR3 is CASSLGQSNTEAFF. The CDR3 DNA reads as TGCGCCAGCAGCTTGGGACAGTCGAACACTGAAGCTTTCTTT. The full variable domain, in which reference TRBV5-1 and TRBJ1-1 provide the parts outside the CDR3, is KAGVTQTPRYLIKTRGQQVTLSCSPISGHRSVSWYQQTPGQGLQFLFEYFSETQRNKGNFPGRFSGRQFSNSRSEMNVSTLELGDSALYLCASSLGQSNTEAFFGQGTRLTVV.

The chain carries TRBV9 and TRBJ1-1; 7 nucleotides agree with TRBD1. The CDR3 is 13 residues long. Germline CDR1 and CDR2: SGDLS and YYNGEE. V lost 6 bases to trimming and J lost 4 bases; unmatched junction nucleotides: 6. CDR3 coding DNA: TGTGCCAGCAAGGGGGCGCAAGGCACTGAAGCTTTCTTT. Residues: CASKGAQGTEAFF.

The chain has TRBV5-6 and TRBJ2-7, with TRBD2 matching over 14 bases. Germline lookup yields CDR1 SGHDT and CDR2 YYEEEE. CDR3 size: 13 residues. The trim removed 7 bases at V and 7 bases at J, leaving 4 bases unmatched. The CDR3 DNA reads TGTGCCAGCGGGACTAGCGGGGGCCTGGAGCAGTACTTC. Translating gives CASGTSGGLEQYF.

V is TRBV3-1 (or the pseudogene TRBV3-2) and J is TRBJ2-5, with D possibly TRBD2 on 6 matching bases. Germline V gives CDR1 LGHDT, CDR2 YNNKEL (reference sequence). V gave up 6 bases and J gave up 3 bases, with 20 bases separating them. The CDR3 runs 16 residues. CDR3 sequence (DNA): TGTGCCAGCAGTCCGCCGGGGCGGATAGCGGAAGAGACCCAGTACTTC. This sequence encodes CASSPPGRIAEETQYF.

CDR3 in amino acids: CATSEGGSPNEKLFF. CDR3 in DNA: TGTGCCACCAGTGAAGGGGGATCGCCTAATGAAAAACTGTTTTTT. The V and J genes are TRBV24-1 and TRBJ1-4; weak D call: TRBD1 (6 bases). The germline gives CDR1 KGHDR, CDR2 SFDVKD. V was shortened by 4 bases and J by 3 bases, with 11 bases between the two germline ends. The CDR3 is made up of 15 amino acids.

V is TRBV5-1 and J is TRBJ1-6; D might be TRBD1 (6 bases). Deletions cut 5 bases from V and 0 bases from J, with 9 bases between. The CDR3 covers 15 residues. Germline CDR1 reads SGHRS; CDR2 reads YFSETQ. The CDR3: CASSTGTSYNSPLHF. Written as DNA, the CDR3 is TGCGCCAGCAGTACAGGGACCTCCTATAATTCACCCCTCCACTTT. Drawing the rest from reference TRBV5-1 and TRBJ1-6, the complete variable domain is KAGVTQTPRYLIKTRGQQVTLSCSPISGHRSVSWYQQTPGQGLQFLFEYFSETQRNKGNFPGRFSGRQFSNSRSEMNVSTLELGDSALYLCASSTGTSYNSPLHFGNGTRLTVT.

This chain connects TRBV5-1 to TRBJ2-3; 8 nucleotides agree with TRBD2. This CDR3 has 15 amino acids. V dropped 4 bases and J dropped 7; count of bases not matched to a gene: 11. The germline CDR1 and CDR2 sequences are SGHRS and YFSETQ. CDR3 coding DNA: TGCGCCAGCAGCCTGGGGGGACTAGACCCCCATACGCAGTATTTT. Encoded protein: CASSLGGLDPHTQYF.

This chain connects TRBV10-1 to TRBJ2-2, with TRBD1 identical over 7 bases. V lost 5 bases to trimming and J lost 7 bases; unmatched junction nucleotides: 7. The CDR3 covers 14 residues. CDR1 WNHNN and CDR2 SYGVQD come from the germline V gene (reference sequence). Here the CDR3 reads CASSSGQSFGELFF. The CDR3 bases are TGCGCCAGCAGTTCGGGACAGTCTTTCGGGGAGCTGTTTTTT.

This chain links TRBV12-5 with TRBJ2-2, with D perhaps matching TRBD1 (6 bases). V was clipped by 1 base and J by 0 bases, with 6 bases between them. This CDR3 contains 15 residues. Looked up from germline, CDR1 is LGHNT and CDR2 is FRNRAP. DNA of the CDR3: TGTGCTAGTGGTTTGGGACAGGCGAACACCGGGGAGCTGTTTTTT. Translated, it gives CASGLGQANTGELFF.

The V and J genes are TRBV7-9 and TRBJ2-7; D is unclear. This CDR3 contains 15 residues. Deletions cut 1 base from V and 2 bases from J, with 12 bases between. Germline loops: CDR1 SEHNR, CDR2 FQNEAQ (reference sequence). For the CDR3, the DNA is TGTGCCAGCAGCTTAGATGGTAATAGAGCCTACGAGCAGTACTTC. Its translation: CASSLDGNRAYEQYF. Based on the CDR3 plus reference TRBV7-9 and TRBJ2-7, the full variable domain is DTGVSQNPRHKITKRGQNVTFRCDPISEHNRLYWYRQTLGQGPEFLTYFQNEAQLEKSRLLSDRFSAERPKGSFSTLEIQRTEQGDSAMYLCASSLDGNRAYEQYFGPGTRLTVT.

This chain connects TRBV14 to TRBJ1-3; D gene unclear. V lost 4 bases to trimming and J lost 0 bases, with 10 bases between them. The V gene's germline CDR1 is SGHDN and CDR2 FVKESK. This CDR3 spans 15 amino acids. The CDR3, as DNA: TGTGCCAGCAGCCTCGAACGGAGCTCTGGAAACACCATATATTTT. As protein: CASSLERSSGNTIYF.

The V and J genes are TRBV7-9 and TRBJ1-3, with no clear D. The CDR3 has 15 amino acids. CDR1 is SEHNR and CDR2 is FQNEAQ in the germline V gene (reference sequence). V lost 4 bases and J lost 0, with 10 bases in between. DNA of the CDR3: TGTGCCAGCAGCTCGACTCCTTTCTCTGGAAACACCATATATTTT. Translated: CASSSTPFSGNTIYF.

V usage is TRBV11-2 and J usage is TRBJ2-1; 7 bases align to TRBD1. J was trimmed by 5 bases and V by 5 bases; bases with no gene match: 9. Germline-derived CDR1 and CDR2 are SGHAT and FQNNGV. The CDR3 is 15 amino acids. CDR3 nucleotide sequence: TGTGCCAGCAGCCTCCTACAGGGGAGCAACAATGAGCAGTTCTTC. This translates into CASSLLQGSNNEQFF.

The rearrangement joins TRBV7-6 to TRBJ2-7; tentative D call: TRBD2 (6 bases). CDR1 is SGHVS and CDR2 is FNYEAQ in the germline V gene. The CDR3 has 15 amino acids. The V and J ends lost 0 bases and 2 bases respectively, with 11 bases between them. CDR3 region: CASSLASSGPYEQYF. In DNA form, the CDR3 reads TGTGCCAGCAGCTTAGCGAGTAGCGGTCCCTACGAGCAGTACTTC.

The chain links TRBV6-5 to TRBJ2-1, with 7 bases that match TRBD2. From germline, CDR1 is MNHEY and CDR2 SVGAGI. The CDR3 has 14 amino acids. V lost 8 bases to trimming and J lost 6 bases; unmatched junction nucleotides: 10. CDR3 sequence: CASARGWGGNEQFF. The CDR3 DNA reads TGTGCCAGCGCACGGGGCTGGGGGGGCAATGAGCAGTTCTTC.

The J gene is TRBJ2-3, the V gene TRBV5-6, with unresolved D. This CDR3 spans 14 amino acids. The germline V and J ends were trimmed by 4 bases and 0 bases, with 9 bases remaining between them. Germline V gene lookup returns CDR1 SGHDT and CDR2 YYEEEE. The CDR3 protein is CASSPSTSTDTQYF. The CDR3 coding sequence is TGTGCCAGCAGCCCCTCTACCAGCACAGATACGCAGTATTTT.

The rearrangement links TRBV5-6 to TRBJ1-4; 9 bases fit TRBD1. Germline assignment: CDR1 SGHDT and CDR2 YYEEEE. V shed 4 bases and J 8 bases; nucleotides not matched to a gene: 9. The CDR3 is 15 residues long. The CDR3 nucleotides read TGTGCCAGCAGCCCGTACCGGGACAGGGCGGAAAAACTGTTTTTT. This sequence encodes CASSPYRDRAEKLFF.

The chain has TRBV5-1 and TRBJ1-2; 8 bases align to TRBD1. Trimming removed 2 bases from V and 8 bases from J; junction bases left unmatched: 8. Germline assignment: CDR1 SGHRS and CDR2 YFSETQ. The CDR3 has 14 amino acids. The CDR3 loop reads CASSFGQGAGGYTF. The CDR3 DNA follows: TGCGCCAGCAGCTTTGGTCAGGGGGCGGGAGGCTACACCTTC.

This chain links TRBV28 with TRBJ2-5; 8 bases fit TRBD1. The CDR3 has 14 residues. Per germline, CDR1 MDHEN and CDR2 SYDVKM. With 5 bases clipped from V and 1 base from J, the junction kept 3 bases outside the gene matches. CDR3: CASSGDRSQETQYF. DNA of the CDR3: TGTGCCAGCAGTGGGGACAGGAGCCAAGAGACCCAGTACTTC.

The rearrangement links TRBV5-6 to TRBJ1-1, with D maybe TRBD1 (6 bases). Germline V gene lookup returns CDR1 SGHDT and CDR2 YYEEEE. This CDR3 is built from 14 residues. The V and J ends lost 0 bases and 4 bases respectively, with 10 bases between them. CDR3 sequence: CASSLAGVGTEAFF. The CDR3, as DNA: TGTGCCAGCAGCTTGGCAGGGGTGGGCACTGAAGCTTTCTTT. Combining the CDR3 with reference TRBV5-6 and TRBJ1-1 gives the whole variable domain DAGVTQSPTHLIKTRGQQVTLRCSPKSGHDTVSWYQQALGQGPQFIFQYYEEEERQRGNFPDRFSGHQFPNYSSELNVNALLLGDSALYLCASSLAGVGTEAFFGQGTRLTVV.

The genes are TRBV2 and TRBJ2-5; D is perhaps TRBD2 (6 bases). The CDR3 loop spans 15 amino acids. CDR1 SNHLY and CDR2 FYNNEI come from the germline V gene. V was pared by 3 bases and J by 2 bases, with 13 bases between. This CDR3 reads CASSEGRGWQETQYF. The CDR3 bases are TGTGCCAGCAGTGAGGGGCGGGGATGGCAAGAGACCCAGTACTTC.

In its sample, this clone was seen a few times. The rearrangement links TRBV3-1 (or the pseudogene TRBV3-2) to TRBJ1-5, with D perhaps matching TRBD1 (6 bases). Per germline, CDR1 LGHDT and CDR2 YNNKEL (reference sequence). This CDR3 region has 16 residues. V lost 0 bases, J lost 2 bases, and 11 bases lay in between. In nucleotides, the CDR3 is TGTGCCAGCAGCCAAGATAGGAAGGGGGGCAATCAGCCCCAGCATTTT. Translating gives CASSQDRKGGNQPQHF.

The rearrangement uses TRBV27 and TRBJ2-5; 12 bases are a match to TRBD1. The CDR3 contains 16 residues. CDR1 and CDR2 from the germline V gene are MNHEY and SMNVEV (reference sequence). Unmatched junction bases numbered 10, after V lost 6 bases and J lost 5 bases. The CDR3 reads CASREAWGTGGETQYF. In DNA, the CDR3 is TGTGCCAGCAGGGAAGCCTGGGGGACAGGGGGCGAGACCCAGTACTTC.

The V gene is TRBV7-8, the J gene TRBJ2-2, with 8 bases matching TRBD1. The V gene end was trimmed by 4 bases and the J gene end by 2 bases; junction bases not matched to a gene: 12. Germline-derived CDR1 and CDR2 are SGHVS and FQNEAQ. This CDR3 contains 18 residues. The DNA for the CDR3 is TGTGCCAGCAGCTCAACCACAAGGACAGGGACTAACACCGGGGAGCTGTTTTTT. Translation: CASSSTTRTGTNTGELFF.

The V call is TRBV3-1 (or the pseudogene TRBV3-2), the J call TRBJ1-1; D not certain. This CDR3 is 13 amino acids long. Trimming took off 4 bases at V and 4 bases at J, with 10 bases between the two ends. Germline lookup yields CDR1 LGHDT and CDR2 YNNKEL (reference sequence). The chain's CDR3 is CASSLGGTTEAFF. The CDR3 nucleotides read TGTGCCAGCAGCCTGGGAGGCACCACTGAAGCTTTCTTT.